This TCR beta chain derives from a study of blood T cells in healthy people across ages. Sample-barcoded 5' priming and a J-beta primer mix drove a second PCR of about 7 to 11 cycles. Each CDR3 protein is one row after TCRdb ran MiXCR on the 5' RACE reads. The sample yields hundreds of thousands of distinct CDR3 sequences, about 30% seen once. This clonotype came up many times. V lost 4 bases and J lost 5, with 8 bases in between. This CDR3 region has 11 residues. Germline V gives CDR1 DFQATT, CDR2 SNEGSKA (reference sequence). The chain recombines TRBV20-1 with TRBJ1-2; tentatively, D is TRBD1 (6 bases). Input material: blood. This receptor was taken from a woman at least 80 years old in good health. This CDR3 reads CSATGEYGYTF. DNA of the CDR3: TGCAGTGCTACAGGGGAATATGGCTACACCTTC.